This T cell receptor (beta chain) was identified in a study of cytomegalovirus exposure and HLA in healthy donors. This clone was seen more than once but under ten times. PCR amplification relied on 60 Vbeta primers (plus 13 Jbeta primers). Method: immunoSEQ multiplex PCR; TCRdb's copy keeps in-frame clones and lacks some. The data show around 200,000 clones, with about 79% seen just once and approximately 2.2% held by the top ten. Sequenced sample: PBMCs. The source of this sequence is a woman aged 45-60 years in good health and CMV-seronegative.

The CDR3 sequence is CASSFRQGDEAFF. CDR3 nucleotide sequence: TGTGCCAGCAGCTTCAGACAGGGGGATGAAGCTTTCTTT. This rearrangement joins TRBV7-2 to TRBJ1-1, with 9 bases identical to TRBD1. V dropped 3 bases and J dropped 7; count of bases not matched to a gene: 3. Germline loops: CDR1 SGHTA, CDR2 FQGNSA. This CDR3 spans 13 amino acids.